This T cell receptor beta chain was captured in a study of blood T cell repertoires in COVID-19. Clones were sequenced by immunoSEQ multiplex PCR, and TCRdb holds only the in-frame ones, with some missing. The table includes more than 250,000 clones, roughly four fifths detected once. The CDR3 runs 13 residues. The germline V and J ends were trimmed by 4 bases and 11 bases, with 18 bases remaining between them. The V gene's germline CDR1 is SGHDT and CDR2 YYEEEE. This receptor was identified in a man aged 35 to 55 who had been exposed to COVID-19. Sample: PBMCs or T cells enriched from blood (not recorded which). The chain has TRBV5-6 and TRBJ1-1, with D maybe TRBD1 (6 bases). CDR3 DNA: TGTGCCAGCAGCCTATGGACAGAAGGGACCGCTTTCTTT. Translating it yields CASSLWTEGTAFF.